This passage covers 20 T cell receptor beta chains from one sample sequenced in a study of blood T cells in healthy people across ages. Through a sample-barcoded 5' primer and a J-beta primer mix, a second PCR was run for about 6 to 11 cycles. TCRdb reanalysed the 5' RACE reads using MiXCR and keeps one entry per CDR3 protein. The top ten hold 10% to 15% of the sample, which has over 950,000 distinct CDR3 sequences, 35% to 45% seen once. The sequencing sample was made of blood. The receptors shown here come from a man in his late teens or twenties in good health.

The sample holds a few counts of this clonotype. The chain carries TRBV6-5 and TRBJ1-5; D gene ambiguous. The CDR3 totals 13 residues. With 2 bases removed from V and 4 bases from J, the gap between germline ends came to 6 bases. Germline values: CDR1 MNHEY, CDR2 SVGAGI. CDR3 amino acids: CASSYGLNQPQHF. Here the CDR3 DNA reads TGTGCCAGCAGTTACGGGCTAAATCAGCCCCAGCATTTT.

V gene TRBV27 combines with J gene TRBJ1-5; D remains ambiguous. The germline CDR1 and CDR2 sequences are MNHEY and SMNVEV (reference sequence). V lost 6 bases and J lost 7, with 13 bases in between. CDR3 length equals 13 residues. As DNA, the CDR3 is TGTGCCAGCAGCCTCAACAGTTGGCAGCCCCAGCATTTT. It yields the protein CASSLNSWQPQHF.

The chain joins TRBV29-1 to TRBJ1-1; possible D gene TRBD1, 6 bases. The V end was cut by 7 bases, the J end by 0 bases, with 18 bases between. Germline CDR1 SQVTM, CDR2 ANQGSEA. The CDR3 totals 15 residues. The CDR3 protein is CSAHPGAGLNTEAFF. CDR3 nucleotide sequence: TGCAGCGCTCATCCAGGGGCAGGATTGAACACTGAAGCTTTCTTT.

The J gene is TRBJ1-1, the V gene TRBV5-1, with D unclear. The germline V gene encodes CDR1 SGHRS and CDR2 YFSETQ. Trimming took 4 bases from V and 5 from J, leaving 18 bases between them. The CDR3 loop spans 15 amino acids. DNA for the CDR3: TGCGCCAGCAGCCCCTTAGGGCAGTTGGGGACTGAAGCTTTCTTT. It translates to CASSPLGQLGTEAFF.

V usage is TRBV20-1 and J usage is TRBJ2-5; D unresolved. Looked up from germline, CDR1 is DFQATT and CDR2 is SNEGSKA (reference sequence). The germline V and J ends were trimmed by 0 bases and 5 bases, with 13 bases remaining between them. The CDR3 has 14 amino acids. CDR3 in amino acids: CSARDLQMGETQYF. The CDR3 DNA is TGCAGTGCTAGAGATCTCCAGATGGGGGAGACCCAGTACTTC.

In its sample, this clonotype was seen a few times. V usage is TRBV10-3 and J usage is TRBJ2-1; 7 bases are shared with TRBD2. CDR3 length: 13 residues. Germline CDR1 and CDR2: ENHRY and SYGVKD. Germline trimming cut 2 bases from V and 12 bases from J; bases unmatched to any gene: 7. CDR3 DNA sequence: TGTGCCATCAGTGAGGCGGATCCTAGCGGGCAGTTCTTC. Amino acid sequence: CAISEADPSGQFF.

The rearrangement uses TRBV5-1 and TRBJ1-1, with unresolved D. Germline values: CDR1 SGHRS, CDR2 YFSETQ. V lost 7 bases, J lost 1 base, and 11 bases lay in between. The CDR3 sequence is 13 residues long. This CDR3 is CASRTSTNTEAFF. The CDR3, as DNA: TGCGCCAGCCGGACGTCGACGAACACTGAAGCTTTCTTT.

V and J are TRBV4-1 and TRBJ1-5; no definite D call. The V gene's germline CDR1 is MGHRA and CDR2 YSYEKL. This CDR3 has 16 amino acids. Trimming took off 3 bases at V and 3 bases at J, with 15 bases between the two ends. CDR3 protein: CASSHFMLGYNQPQHF. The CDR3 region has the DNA TGCGCCAGCAGCCATTTCATGCTAGGGTACAATCAGCCCCAGCATTTT.

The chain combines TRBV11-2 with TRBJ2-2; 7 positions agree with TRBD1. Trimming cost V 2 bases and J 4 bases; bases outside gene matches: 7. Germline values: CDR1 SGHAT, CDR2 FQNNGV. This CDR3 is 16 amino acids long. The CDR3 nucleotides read TGTGCCAGCAGCTTAAGGGCAGGGGGTTCCACCGGGGAGCTGTTTTTT. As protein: CASSLRAGGSTGELFF. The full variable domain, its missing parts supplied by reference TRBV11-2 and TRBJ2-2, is EAGVAQSPRYKIIEKRQSVAFWCNPISGHATLYWYQQILGQGPKLLIQFQNNGVVDDSQLPKDRFSAERLKGVDSTLKIQPAKLEDSAVYLCASSLRAGGSTGELFFGEGSRLTVL.

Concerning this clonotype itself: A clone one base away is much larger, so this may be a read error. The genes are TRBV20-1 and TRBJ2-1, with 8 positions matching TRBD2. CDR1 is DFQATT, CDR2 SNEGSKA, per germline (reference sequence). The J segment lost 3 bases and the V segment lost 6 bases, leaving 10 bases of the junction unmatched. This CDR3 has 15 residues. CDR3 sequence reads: CSAGRLARDYNEQFF. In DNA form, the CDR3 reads TGCAGTGCGGGAAGACTAGCGAGGGACTACAATGAGCAGTTCTTC.

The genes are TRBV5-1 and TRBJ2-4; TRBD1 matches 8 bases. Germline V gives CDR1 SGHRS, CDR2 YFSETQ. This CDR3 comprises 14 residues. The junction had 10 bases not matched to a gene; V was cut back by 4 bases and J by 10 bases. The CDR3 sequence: CASSVGQENLIQYF. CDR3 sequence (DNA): TGCGCCAGCAGCGTGGGACAGGAGAACCTAATTCAGTACTTC.

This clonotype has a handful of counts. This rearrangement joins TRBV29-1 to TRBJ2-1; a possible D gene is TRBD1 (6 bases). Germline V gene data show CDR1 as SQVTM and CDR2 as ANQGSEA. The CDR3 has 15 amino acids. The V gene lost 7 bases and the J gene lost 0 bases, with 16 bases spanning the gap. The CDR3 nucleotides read TGCAGCGCTCAGGGACACATGAGCTCCTACAATGAGCAGTTCTTC. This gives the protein CSAQGHMSSYNEQFF.

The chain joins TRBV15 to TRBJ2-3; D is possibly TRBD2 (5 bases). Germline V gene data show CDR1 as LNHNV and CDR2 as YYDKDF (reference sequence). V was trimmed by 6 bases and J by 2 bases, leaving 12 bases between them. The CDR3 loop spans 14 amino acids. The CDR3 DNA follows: TGTGCCACCAGTCCGGAGGTCCCCACAGATACGCAGTATTTT. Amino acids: CATSPEVPTDTQYF.

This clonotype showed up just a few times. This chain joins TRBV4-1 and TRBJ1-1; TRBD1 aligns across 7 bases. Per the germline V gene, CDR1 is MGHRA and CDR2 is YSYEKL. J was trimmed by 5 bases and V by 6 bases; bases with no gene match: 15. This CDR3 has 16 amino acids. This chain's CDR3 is CASSPLTRQGETEAFF. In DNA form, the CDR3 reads TGCGCCAGCAGTCCCCTGACGCGACAGGGAGAGACTGAAGCTTTCTTT.

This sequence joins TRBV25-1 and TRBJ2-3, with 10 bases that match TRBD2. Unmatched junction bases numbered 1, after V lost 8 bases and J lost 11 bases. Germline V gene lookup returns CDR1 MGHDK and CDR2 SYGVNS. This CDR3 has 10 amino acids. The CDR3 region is CASGTSEQYF. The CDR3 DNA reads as TGTGCCAGCGGGACTAGCGAGCAGTATTTT.

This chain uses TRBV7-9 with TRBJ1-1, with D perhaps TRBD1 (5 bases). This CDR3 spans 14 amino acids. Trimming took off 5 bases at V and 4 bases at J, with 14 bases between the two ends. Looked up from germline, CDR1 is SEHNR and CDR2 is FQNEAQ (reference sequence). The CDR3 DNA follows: TGTGCCAGCAGCCCCAGCAGGGAATCCACTGAAGCTTTCTTT. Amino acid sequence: CASSPSRESTEAFF.

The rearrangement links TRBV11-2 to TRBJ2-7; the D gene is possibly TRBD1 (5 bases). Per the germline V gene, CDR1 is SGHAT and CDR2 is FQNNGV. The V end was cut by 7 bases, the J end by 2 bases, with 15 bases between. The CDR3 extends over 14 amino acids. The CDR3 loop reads CASTSPPDTYEQYF. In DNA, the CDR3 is TGTGCCAGCACCTCCCCCCCGGACACCTACGAGCAGTACTTC. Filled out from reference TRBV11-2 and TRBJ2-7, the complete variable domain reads EAGVAQSPRYKIIEKRQSVAFWCNPISGHATLYWYQQILGQGPKLLIQFQNNGVVDDSQLPKDRFSAERLKGVDSTLKIQPAKLEDSAVYLCASTSPPDTYEQYFGPGTRLTVT.

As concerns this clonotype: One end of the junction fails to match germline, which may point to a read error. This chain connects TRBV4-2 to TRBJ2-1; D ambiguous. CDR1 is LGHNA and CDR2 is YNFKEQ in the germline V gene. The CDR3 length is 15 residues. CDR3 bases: TGTGCCTGCAGCCAAGATGACGGAGAAAACAATGAGCAGTTCTTC. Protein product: CACSQDDGENNEQFF.

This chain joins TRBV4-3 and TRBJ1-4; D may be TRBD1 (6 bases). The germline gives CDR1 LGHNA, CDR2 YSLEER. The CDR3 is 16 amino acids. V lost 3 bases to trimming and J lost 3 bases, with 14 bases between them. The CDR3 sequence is CASSHGGASSNEKLFF. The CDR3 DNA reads TGCGCCAGCAGCCATGGGGGGGCGTCATCTAATGAAAAACTGTTTTTT.

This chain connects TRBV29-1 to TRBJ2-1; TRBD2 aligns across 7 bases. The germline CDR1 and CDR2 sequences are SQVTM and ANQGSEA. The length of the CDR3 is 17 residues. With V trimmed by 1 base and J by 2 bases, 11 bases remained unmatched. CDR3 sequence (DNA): TGCAGCGTTGAAGGCCGGGTCGGACTAGGAGCCTACAATGAGCAGTTCTTC. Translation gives CSVEGRVGLGAYNEQFF.